This TCR beta chain was captured by sequencing in a study of CD8+CD57+ T cells in acquired aplastic anemia (dated by TCRdb to about 2018). Context from the whole study: On average, sorted CD4+ and CD8+ cells yielded about 3 ug of extracted DNA, with a range of about 0.17 to 27.4 ug. Healthy donor samples averaged roughly 9.8 million reads for CD4+ and approximately 11 million for CD8+ cells. Overall results and qualifications from the work: Around 31 CD8+ CDR3 sequences were shared between patients and controls but appeared highly expressed in patients and within their immunodominant clones. CD8+ Simpson's diversity did not differ significantly between patients and healthy controls (P=0.060).

The study deep-sequenced TCR repertoires of sorted CD4+ and CD8+ blood T cells from severe aplastic anemia patients and healthy subjects. Ficoll-Paque density gradient centrifugation was used to isolate peripheral blood mononuclear cells. Before DNA was extracted, CD4+ and CD8+ T cells were sorted using either FACS or magnetic beads. Profiling of TCR beta VDJ combinations and CDR3 sequences used genomic DNA as the template. TCR repertoire sequencing was run on an Illumina HiSeq 2000. The paper's processing steps were these. Repertoire assessment relied on Simpson's diversity index, CDR3 size and DJ length profiles, and TRBV/TRBJ rearrangement plots. The immunodominant clone was defined as the most abundant DNA sequence in deep sequencing data. CDR3 amino acid sequences were screened for sharing across subjects and compared with published repertoires and the VDJdb database. TCRdb handled the public reads itself, with Q25 trimming in fastp and clone calling in MiXCR, and kept productive beta chains. Each CDR3 protein gets just one entry, which takes the most common genes and DNA from the rows behind it. The V and J calls, along with clone size, are taken from TCRdb and not from the paper's own processing. In this sample the table shows some 130,000 distinct CDR3 sequences, around two fifths of which occur a single time. 6.5% to 10% of the sample rests with the top ten.

This clonotype occurred many times. No cognate antigen has been identified for it. Within one base of it there is no much larger clone, and no base qualities were kept. Compared with germline, V lacks 5 bases and J lacks 2 bases; bases without a gene match: 12. CDR1 SEHNR and CDR2 FQNEAQ are derived from the germline V gene (reference sequence). The CDR3 numbers 17 residues from cysteine through phenylalanine. Of all the DNA, just the CDR3 is kept, 51 bases in frame from base 1. Sequenced material: sorted CD4+, CD8+, or CD8+CD57+ T cells (not recorded which) from PBMCs. This receptor chain uses TRBV7-9 and TRBJ1-3; 7 bases in the middle match TRBD1. This clonotype was obtained from a human donor in good health, serving as a control. In nucleotides, the sequence is TGTGCCAGCAGCCCCCAACCCACAGGGGTGGCTGGAAACACCATATATTTT. Translated, this is CASSPQPTGVAGNTIYF.